This TCR beta chain was captured in a study of tumor-infiltrating lymphocytes in primary liver carcinoma. Looking at the study overall: Through surgical resection, the patients' primary liver carcinoma was treated. Study-wide findings and caveats: Paired tumor-adjacent and tumor-blood samples overlapped less than tumor region pairs did.

Comments on this clonotype: The antigen is undetermined.

Germline V lookup: CDR1 MDHEN, CDR2 SYDVKM. This CDR3 region has 14 residues. V lost 4 bases, J lost 7 bases, and 16 bases lay in between. Priming with a constant-region primer yielded TCR beta cDNA from around 540 ng total RNA. Construction of TCR beta libraries relied on three successive nested multiplex PCR rounds employing slightly modified ARM-PCR. Investigators reported that the first two PCR rounds, at roughly 11 cycles each, used TRBV1-TRBV30 forward primers with a C-beta reverse primer. TCRdb independently ran MiXCR on the multiplex PCR reads; one entry per CDR3 protein. Found here are 320,000 or so distinct CDR3 sequences, roughly two thirds of them singletons; the top ten hold roughly 9%. RNA isolated from unsorted whole blood supplied the blood RNA, with germline DNA also extracted.

This chain links TRBV28 with TRBJ1-1, with D perhaps matching TRBD1 (5 bases). The source material was peripheral blood. The source of this sequence is a man aged 40-49 years with primary liver carcinoma and hepatitis B virus infection. CDR3: CASSWGQGGNEAFF. The CDR3 DNA reads TGTGCCAGCAGTTGGGGCCAGGGTGGGAATGAAGCTTTCTTT.